One sample yielded the 8 T cell receptor beta chains listed below, sequenced in a study of tumor-infiltrating lymphocytes in primary liver carcinoma. From about 19-30 mg of unsorted bulk tissue, DNA and RNA were co-extracted together. The researchers produced TCR beta cDNA from about 510 ng total RNA with a constant-region primer. Modified slightly, ARM-PCR produced TCR beta libraries over three nested multiplex PCR rounds. It was with TRBV1-TRBV30 forward primers and a C-beta reverse primer that the first two PCR rounds were run, at around 10 cycles each. TCRdb used MiXCR to reprocess the multiplex PCR reads, holding one entry per CDR3 protein. The repertoire holds 90,000 to 150,000 distinct CDR3 sequences, with 65% to 75% as singletons. The specimen sequenced was tumor-adjacent normal liver tissue. The source is a woman aged 55-69 years with primary liver carcinoma and hepatitis B virus infection.

The chain employs TRBV6-2 or TRBV6-3 and TRBJ2-1; D not certain. Germline CDR1 and CDR2: MNHEY and SVGEGT. Trimming took 5 bases from V and 6 from J, leaving 20 bases between them. The CDR3 sequence is 16 residues long. CDR3 amino acids: CASSPLTGPYCNEQFF. The CDR3 DNA reads as TGTGCCAGCAGTCCACTCACGGGTCCGTATTGCAATGAGCAGTTCTTC.

Notes on this clonotype: This may be a read error, as it is one base from a much larger clone. The chain carries TRBV6-6 and TRBJ2-7; weak D call: TRBD2 (7 bases). The germline V and J ends were trimmed by 7 bases and 4 bases, with 17 bases remaining between them. This CDR3 spans 14 amino acids. From germline, CDR1 is MNHNY and CDR2 SVGAGI (reference sequence). The chain's CDR3 is CASKLSRGLYEQYF. CDR3 nucleotides: TGTGCCAGCAAACTCAGCAGGGGACTATACGAGCAGTACTTC.

Comment on this clonotype: One junction end does not reproduce the germline sequence, and a read error may be involved. The chain has TRBV6-6 and TRBJ2-1; D may be TRBD2 (6 bases). This CDR3 is 16 amino acids long. Looked up from germline, CDR1 is MNHNY and CDR2 is SVGAGI (reference sequence). CDR3: CASSGTNGSLYNEKFF. DNA for the CDR3: TGTGCCAGCAGCGGAACTAACGGGAGCCTGTACAATGAGAAGTTCTTC.

Here the CDR3 reads CASNQRKMNTEAFF. CDR3 nucleotide sequence: TGTGCCAGCAATCAAAGGAAGATGAACACTGAAGCTTTCTTT. This rearrangement joins TRBV12-3 or TRBV12-4 to TRBJ1-1; D not resolved. The CDR3 sequence is 14 residues long. V lost 7 bases and J lost 0, with 12 bases in between.

Details on this clonotype: A clone one base away is much larger, so this may be a read error. The chain links TRBV28 to TRBJ2-1; maybe TRBD1 (5 bases). The CDR3 has 13 amino acids. Germline CDR1 MDHEN, CDR2 SYDVKM. Trimming stripped 8 bases from V and 13 bases from J, with 21 bases between. CDR3 sequence: CASCPGRDREQFF. The CDR3 DNA reads TGTGCCAGCTGCCCAGGGCGAGATAGGGAACAGTTCTTC. Variable domain in full (rest from reference TRBV28 and TRBJ2-1): DVKVTQSSRYLVKRTGEKVFLECVQDMDHENMFWYRQDPGLGLRLIYFSYDVKMKEKGDIPEGYSVSREKKERFSLILESASTNQTSMYLCASCPGRDREQFFGPGTRLTVL.

About this clonotype itself: With a much larger clone just one base away, this may be a read error. CDR3 residues: CASSFVDGATQYF. The CDR3 coding sequence is TGTGCCAGCAGTTTTGTGGATGGGGCGACCCAGTACTTC. J is TRBJ2-5 and V is TRBV28, with a possible D match to TRBD1 (5 bases). With 3 bases removed from V and 7 bases from J, the gap between germline ends came to 12 bases. This CDR3 comprises 13 residues. Germline-derived CDR1 and CDR2 are MDHEN and SYDVKM.

The genes are TRBV11-2 and TRBJ2-3; D gene ambiguous. V lost 5 bases and J lost 6, with 9 bases in between. The CDR3 has 12 residues. Germline V gene sequence: CDR1 SGHAT, CDR2 FQNNGV. CDR3 region: CASSHARDTQYF. CDR3 DNA: TGTGCCAGCAGCCACGCACGGGATACGCAGTATTTT.

This clonotype was detected only once. V and J are TRBV24-1 and TRBJ1-1; D is unresolved. Trimming pared 10 bases from V and 5 bases from J, leaving 16 bases between. The CDR3 covers 13 residues. The germline V gene encodes CDR1 KGHDR and CDR2 SFDVKD. CDR3 nucleotide sequence: TGTGCCACTAGGGTGGGAGTGAGTACTGAAGCTTTCTTT. It encodes CATRVGVSTEAFF.